At least ten counts were recorded for the clone carrying this T cell receptor beta chain. Its cognate antigen is unknown. The sample originates from a study of T-cell reconstitution after alpha-beta-depleted transplantation in children. Study-wide results and caveats: From newly produced T cells came most of the T-cell counts and diversity one year after transplant. Some patients showed high day-60 TCRbeta diversity, which derived from surviving recipient T cells and thymic progenitors. There were reportedly several hundred expanded graft clones from which alpha-beta T cells came about two months after transplant.

The authors prepared the TCRbeta library with unique molecular identifiers. TCRdb processed the PCR reads anew with MiXCR; each CDR3 protein has one entry. The sample holds roughly 100,000 distinct CDR3 sequences, approximately 8% seen once. The CDR3 extends over 14 amino acids. V lost 5 bases to trimming and J lost 8 bases; unmatched junction nucleotides: 8. CDR1 PRHDT and CDR2 FYEKMQ come from the germline V gene (reference sequence). The clonotype comes from a boy aged 2-9 years with acute lymphoblastic leukemia, due to receive a stem cell transplant. The sequencing here drew on PBMCs, taken before TCRalphabeta/CD19-depleted stem cell transplant. The V and J genes are TRBV13 and TRBJ1-4; 7 positions match TRBD1. For the CDR3, the DNA is TGTGCCAGCAGCAAAAGGGGGCTGGAGGAAAAACTGTTTTTT. It translates to CASSKRGLEEKLFF.